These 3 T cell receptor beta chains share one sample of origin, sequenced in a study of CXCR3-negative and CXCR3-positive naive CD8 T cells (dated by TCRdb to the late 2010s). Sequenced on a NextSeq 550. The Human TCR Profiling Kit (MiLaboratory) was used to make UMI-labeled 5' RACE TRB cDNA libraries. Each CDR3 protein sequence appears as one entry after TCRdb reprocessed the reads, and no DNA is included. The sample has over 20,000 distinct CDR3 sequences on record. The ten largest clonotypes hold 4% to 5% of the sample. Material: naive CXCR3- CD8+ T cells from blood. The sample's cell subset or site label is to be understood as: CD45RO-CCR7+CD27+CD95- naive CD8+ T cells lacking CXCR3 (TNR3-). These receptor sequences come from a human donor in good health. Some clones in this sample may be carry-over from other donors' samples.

CDR3: CSVEEGGNQPQHF. The V call is TRBV29-1, the J call TRBJ1-5; TCRdb's assignment of TRBD1 cannot be checked, as there is no DNA. Germline V CDR1 and CDR2: SQVTM, ANQGSEA. This CDR3 is 13 amino acids long. The whole variable domain, filled in from reference TRBV29-1 and TRBJ1-5, reads SAVISQKPSRDICQRGTSLTIQCQVDSQVTMMFWYRQQPGQSLTLIATANQGSEATYESGFVIDKFPISRPNLTFSTLTVSNMSPEDSSIYLCSVEEGGNQPQHFGDGTRLSIL.

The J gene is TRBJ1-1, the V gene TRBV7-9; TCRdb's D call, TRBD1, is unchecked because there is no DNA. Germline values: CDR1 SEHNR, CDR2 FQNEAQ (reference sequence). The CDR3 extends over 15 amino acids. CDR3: CASSLDLGVNTEAFF.

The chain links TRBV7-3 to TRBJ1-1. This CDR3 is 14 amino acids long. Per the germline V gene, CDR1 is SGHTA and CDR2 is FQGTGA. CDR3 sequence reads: CASSLRTGNTEAFF.